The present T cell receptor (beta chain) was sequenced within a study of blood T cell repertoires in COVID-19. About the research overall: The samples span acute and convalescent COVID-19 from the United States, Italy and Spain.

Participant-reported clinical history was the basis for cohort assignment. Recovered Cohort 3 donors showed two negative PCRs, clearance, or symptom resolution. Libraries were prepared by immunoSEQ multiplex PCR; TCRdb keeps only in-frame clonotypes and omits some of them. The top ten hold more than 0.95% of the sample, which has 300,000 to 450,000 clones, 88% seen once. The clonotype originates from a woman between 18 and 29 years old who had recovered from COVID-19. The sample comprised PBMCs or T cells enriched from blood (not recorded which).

The CDR3 is CASRGTGQETQYF. The CDR3 DNA reads as TGCGCCAGCAGAGGGACAGGACAAGAGACCCAGTACTTC. J is TRBJ2-5 and V is TRBV10-1; 8 nucleotides line up with TRBD1. The CDR3 spans 13 residues. Germline V lookup: CDR1 WNHNN, CDR2 SYGVQD (reference sequence). V lost 6 bases, J lost 2 bases, and 2 bases stayed unmatched.